This TCR beta chain comes out of a study of shared clonotypes between healthy human individuals. The CDR3 loop spans 15 amino acids. Repertoires were generated with immunoSEQ multiplex PCR, while TCRdb's copy carries only in-frame clones and drops some. The sample shows about 670,000 clones, about three quarters of them seen only once. The chain has TRBV21-1 and TRBJ2-7; the DNA was not used to check the table's D call, TRBD2. TRBV21-1 is described as a pseudogene. The sample comprised memory CD4+ T cells sorted from blood. Described subset: CD45RA-negative fraction. This TCR came from a woman in her 30s in good health. This CDR3 is CASSKAETNPYEQYF. The CDR3, as DNA: TGTGCCAGCAGCAAAGCAGAGACTAACCCCTACGAGCAGTACTTC.